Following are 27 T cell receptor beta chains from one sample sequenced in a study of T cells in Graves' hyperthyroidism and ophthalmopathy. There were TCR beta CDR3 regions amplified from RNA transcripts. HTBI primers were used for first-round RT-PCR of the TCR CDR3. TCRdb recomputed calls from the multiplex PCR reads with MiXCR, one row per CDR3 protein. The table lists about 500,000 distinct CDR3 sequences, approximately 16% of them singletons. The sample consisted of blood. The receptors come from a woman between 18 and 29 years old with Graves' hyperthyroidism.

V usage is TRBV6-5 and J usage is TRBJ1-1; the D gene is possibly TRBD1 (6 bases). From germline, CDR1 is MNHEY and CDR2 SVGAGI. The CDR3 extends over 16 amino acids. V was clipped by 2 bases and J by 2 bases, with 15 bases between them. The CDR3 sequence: CASSYARGGGNTEAFF. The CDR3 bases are TGTGCCAGCAGTTACGCGCGGGGAGGGGGAAACACTGAAGCTTTCTTT.

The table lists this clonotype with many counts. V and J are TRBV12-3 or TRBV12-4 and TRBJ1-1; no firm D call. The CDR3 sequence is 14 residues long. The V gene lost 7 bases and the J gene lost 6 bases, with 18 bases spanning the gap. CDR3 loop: CASTPGLFRAEAFF. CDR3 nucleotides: TGTGCCAGCACCCCGGGCCTTTTTAGGGCTGAAGCTTTCTTT.

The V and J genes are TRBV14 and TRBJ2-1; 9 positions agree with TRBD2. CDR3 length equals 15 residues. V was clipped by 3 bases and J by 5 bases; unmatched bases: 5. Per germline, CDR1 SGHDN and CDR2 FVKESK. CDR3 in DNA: TGTGCCAGCAGCCAGGTAGCGGGGGTAAACAATGAGCAGTTCTTC. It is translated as CASSQVAGVNNEQFF. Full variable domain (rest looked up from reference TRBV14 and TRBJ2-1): EAGVTQFPSHSVIEKGQTVTLRCDPISGHDNLYWYRRVMGKEIKFLLHFVKESKQDESGMPNNRFLAERTGGTYSTLKVQPAELEDSGVYFCASSQVAGVNNEQFFGPGTRLTVL.

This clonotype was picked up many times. The CDR3 loop reads CASSTSPGGSEQYF. The CDR3 DNA reads TGTGCCAGCAGCACTTCCCCTGGGGGCAGCGAGCAGTACTTC. The rearrangement links TRBV3-1 to TRBJ2-7; D possibly corresponds to TRBD1 (6 bases). This CDR3 contains 14 residues. The ends were cut back, 5 bases at V and 6 bases at J, with 17 bases in the middle. The germline V gene encodes CDR1 LGHDT and CDR2 YNNKEL (reference sequence).

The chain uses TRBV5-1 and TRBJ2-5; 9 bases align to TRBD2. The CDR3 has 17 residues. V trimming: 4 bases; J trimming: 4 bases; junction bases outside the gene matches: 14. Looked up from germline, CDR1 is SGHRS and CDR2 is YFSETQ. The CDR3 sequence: CASSTLLSGRLGETQYF. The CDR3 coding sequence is TGCGCCAGCAGCACGCTTCTGAGCGGGAGGCTCGGAGAGACCCAGTACTTC. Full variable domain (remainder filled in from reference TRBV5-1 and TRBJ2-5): KAGVTQTPRYLIKTRGQQVTLSCSPISGHRSVSWYQQTPGQGLQFLFEYFSETQRNKGNFPGRFSGRQFSNSRSEMNVSTLELGDSALYLCASSTLLSGRLGETQYFGPGTRLLVL.

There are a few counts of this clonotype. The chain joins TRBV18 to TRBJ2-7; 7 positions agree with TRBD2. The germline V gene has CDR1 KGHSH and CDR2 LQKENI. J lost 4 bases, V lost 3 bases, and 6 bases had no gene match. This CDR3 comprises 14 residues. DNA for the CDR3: TGTGCCAGCTCACCGGGGCCCGGGAGGTACGAGCAGTACTTC. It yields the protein CASSPGPGRYEQYF. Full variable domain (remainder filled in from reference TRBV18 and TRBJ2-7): NAGVMQNPRHLVRRRGQEARLRCSPMKGHSHVYWYRQLPEEGLKFMVYLQKENIIDESGMPKERFSAEFPKEGPSILRIQQVVRGDSAAYFCASSPGPGRYEQYFGPGTRLTVT.

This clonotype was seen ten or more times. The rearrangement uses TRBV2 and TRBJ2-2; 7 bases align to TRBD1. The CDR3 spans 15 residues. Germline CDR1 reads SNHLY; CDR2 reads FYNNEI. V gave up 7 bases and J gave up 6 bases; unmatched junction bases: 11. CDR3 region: CASTLGQFRSGELFF. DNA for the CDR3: TGTGCCAGCACTCTGGGACAGTTCCGGTCCGGGGAGCTGTTTTTT.

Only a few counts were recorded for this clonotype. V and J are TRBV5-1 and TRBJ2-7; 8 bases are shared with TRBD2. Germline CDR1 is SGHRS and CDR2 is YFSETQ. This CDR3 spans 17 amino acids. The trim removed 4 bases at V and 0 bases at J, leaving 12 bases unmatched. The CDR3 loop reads CASSPEKTSASSYEQYF. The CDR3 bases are TGCGCCAGCAGCCCGGAGAAGACTAGCGCTTCCTCCTACGAGCAGTACTTC.

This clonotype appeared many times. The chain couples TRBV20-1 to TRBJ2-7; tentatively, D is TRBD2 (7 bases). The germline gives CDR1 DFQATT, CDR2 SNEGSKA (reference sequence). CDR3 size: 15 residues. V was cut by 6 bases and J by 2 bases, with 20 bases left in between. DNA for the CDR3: TGCAGTGCCGAGAGGGGGGGGGGACCCACCTACGAGCAGTACTTC. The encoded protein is CSAERGGGPTYEQYF.

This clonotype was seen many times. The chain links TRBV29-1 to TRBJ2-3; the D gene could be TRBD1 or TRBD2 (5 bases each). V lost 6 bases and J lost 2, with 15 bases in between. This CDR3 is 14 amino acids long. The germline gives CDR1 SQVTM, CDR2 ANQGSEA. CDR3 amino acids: CSVLRQRTTDTQYF. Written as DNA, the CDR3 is TGCAGCGTCTTGAGACAGCGGACCACAGATACGCAGTATTTT.

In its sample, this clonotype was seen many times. The CDR3 sequence: CASSLSDREETQYF. The CDR3 DNA reads TGTGCCAGCAGTCTTAGTGACAGGGAGGAGACCCAGTACTTC. This chain uses TRBV12-3 or TRBV12-4 with TRBJ2-5; 7 bases are shared with TRBD1. V lost 5 bases, J lost 5 bases, and 8 bases stayed unmatched. The CDR3 extends over 14 amino acids.

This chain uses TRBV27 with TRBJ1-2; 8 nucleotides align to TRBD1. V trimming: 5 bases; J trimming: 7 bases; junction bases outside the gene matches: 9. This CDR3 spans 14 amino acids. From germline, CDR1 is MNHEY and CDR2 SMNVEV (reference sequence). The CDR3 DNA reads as TGTGCCAGCAGTCCCCCAGGGGGCTTAAGTGGCTACACCTTC. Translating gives CASSPPGGLSGYTF.

Here the CDR3 reads CASSQETLAGGTDTQYF. The CDR3 DNA follows: TGTGCCAGCAGCCAAGAGACTCTAGCGGGGGGCACAGATACGCAGTATTTT. The chain employs TRBV4-2 and TRBJ2-3; 10 nucleotides align to TRBD2. Germline loops: CDR1 LGHNA, CDR2 YNFKEQ. The CDR3 is made up of 17 amino acids. After removal of 0 bases from V and 1 base from J, the junction contained 4 bases not matched to a gene.

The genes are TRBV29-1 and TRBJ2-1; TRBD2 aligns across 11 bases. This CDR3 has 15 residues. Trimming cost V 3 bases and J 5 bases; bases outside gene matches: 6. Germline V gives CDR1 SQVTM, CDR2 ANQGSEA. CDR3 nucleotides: TGCAGCGTTGAGAATGGACTAGCGGGCCACAATGAGCAGTTCTTC. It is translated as CSVENGLAGHNEQFF.

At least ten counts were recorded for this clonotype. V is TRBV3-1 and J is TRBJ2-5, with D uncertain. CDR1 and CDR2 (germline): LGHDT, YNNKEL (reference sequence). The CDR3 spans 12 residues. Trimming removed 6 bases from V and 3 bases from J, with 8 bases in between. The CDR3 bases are TGTGCCAGCAGTCGGACGGAAGAGACCCAGTACTTC. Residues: CASSRTEETQYF.

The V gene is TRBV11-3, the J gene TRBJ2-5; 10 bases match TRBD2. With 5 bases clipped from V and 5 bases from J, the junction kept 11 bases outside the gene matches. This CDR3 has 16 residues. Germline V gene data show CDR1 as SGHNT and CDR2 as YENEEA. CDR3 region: CASSQRLAGAQETQYF. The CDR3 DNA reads TGTGCCAGCAGCCAGAGACTAGCGGGTGCTCAGGAGACCCAGTACTTC.

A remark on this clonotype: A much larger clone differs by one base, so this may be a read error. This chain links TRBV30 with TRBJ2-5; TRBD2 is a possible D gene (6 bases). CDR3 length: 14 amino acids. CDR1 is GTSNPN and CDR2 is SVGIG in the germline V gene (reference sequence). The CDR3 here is CAWSEKGLGETRYF. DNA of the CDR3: TGTGCCTGGAGTGAGAAGGGACTGGGAGAGACCCGGTACTTC.

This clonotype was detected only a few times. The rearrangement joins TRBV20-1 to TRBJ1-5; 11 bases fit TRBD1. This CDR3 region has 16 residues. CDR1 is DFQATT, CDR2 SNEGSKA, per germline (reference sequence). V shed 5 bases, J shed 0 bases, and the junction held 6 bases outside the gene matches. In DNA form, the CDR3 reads TGCAGTGCTTGGGACAGGGGGGTCTATAGCAATCAGCCCCAGCATTTT. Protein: CSAWDRGVYSNQPQHF.

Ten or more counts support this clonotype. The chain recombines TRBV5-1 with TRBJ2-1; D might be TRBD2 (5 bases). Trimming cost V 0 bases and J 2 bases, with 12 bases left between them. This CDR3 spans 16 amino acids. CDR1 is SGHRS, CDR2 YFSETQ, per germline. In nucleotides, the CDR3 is TGCGCCAGCAGCTTGGAACTAGTTACCACCTACAATGAGCAGTTCTTC. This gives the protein CASSLELVTTYNEQFF.

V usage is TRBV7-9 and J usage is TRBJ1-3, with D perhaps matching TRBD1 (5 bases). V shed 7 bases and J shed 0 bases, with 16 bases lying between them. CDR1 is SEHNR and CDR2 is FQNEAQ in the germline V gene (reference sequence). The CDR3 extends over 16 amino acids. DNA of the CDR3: TGTGCCAGCACTAAGGGACGAACCTTCTCTGGAAACACCATATATTTT. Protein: CASTKGRTFSGNTIYF.

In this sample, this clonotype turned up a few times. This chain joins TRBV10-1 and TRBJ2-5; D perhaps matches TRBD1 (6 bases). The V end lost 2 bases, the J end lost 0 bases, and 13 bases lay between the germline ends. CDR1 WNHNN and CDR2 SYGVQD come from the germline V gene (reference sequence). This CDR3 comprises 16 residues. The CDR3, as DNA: TGCGCCAGCAGTGAGACCCTGACAGGTCACCAAGAGACCCAGTACTTC. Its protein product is CASSETLTGHQETQYF.

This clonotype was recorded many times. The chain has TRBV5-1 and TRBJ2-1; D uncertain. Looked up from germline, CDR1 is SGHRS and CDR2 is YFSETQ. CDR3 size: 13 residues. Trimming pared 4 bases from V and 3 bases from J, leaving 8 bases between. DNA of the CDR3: TGCGCCAGCAGCATGGGTGGCTACAATGAGCAGTTCTTC. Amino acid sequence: CASSMGGYNEQFF.

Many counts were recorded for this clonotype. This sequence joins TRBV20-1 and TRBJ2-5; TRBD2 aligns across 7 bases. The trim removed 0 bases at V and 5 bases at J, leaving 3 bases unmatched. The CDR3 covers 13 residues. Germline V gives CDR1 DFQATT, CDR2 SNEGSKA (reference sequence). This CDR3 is CSAREAGVETQYF. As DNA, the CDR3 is TGCAGTGCTAGAGAGGCGGGGGTGGAGACCCAGTACTTC.

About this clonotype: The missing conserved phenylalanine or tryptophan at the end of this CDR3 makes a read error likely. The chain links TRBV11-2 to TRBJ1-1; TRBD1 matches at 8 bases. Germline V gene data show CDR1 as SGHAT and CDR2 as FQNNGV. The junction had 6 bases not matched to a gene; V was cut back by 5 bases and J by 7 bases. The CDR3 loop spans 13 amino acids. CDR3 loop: CASSPGQGGEAFL. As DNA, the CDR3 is TGTGCCAGCAGCCCCGGACAGGGAGGTGAAGCTTTCCTT.

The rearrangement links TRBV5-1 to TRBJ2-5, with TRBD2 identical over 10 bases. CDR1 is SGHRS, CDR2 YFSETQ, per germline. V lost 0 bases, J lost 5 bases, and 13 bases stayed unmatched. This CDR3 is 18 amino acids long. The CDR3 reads CASSLGPVLAGAVETQYF. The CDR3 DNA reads TGCGCCAGCAGCTTGGGTCCCGTGCTAGCGGGGGCCGTGGAGACCCAGTACTTC.

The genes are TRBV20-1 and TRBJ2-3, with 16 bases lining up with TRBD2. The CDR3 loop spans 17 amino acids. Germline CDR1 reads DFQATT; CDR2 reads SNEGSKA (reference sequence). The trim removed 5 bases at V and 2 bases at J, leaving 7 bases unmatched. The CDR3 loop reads CSAGGGLAGGNTDTQYF. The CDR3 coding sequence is TGCAGTGCTGGAGGGGGACTAGCGGGAGGGAACACAGATACGCAGTATTTT.

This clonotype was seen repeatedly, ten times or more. The CDR3 coding sequence is TGCGCCAGCAGCCCTCAAAGCTCCCTTACAGATACGCAGTATTTT. It encodes CASSPQSSLTDTQYF. V is TRBV5-1 and J is TRBJ2-3; no firm D call. There are 15 residues in the CDR3. With 4 bases removed from V and 3 bases from J, the gap between germline ends came to 15 bases. The V gene's germline CDR1 is SGHRS and CDR2 YFSETQ.